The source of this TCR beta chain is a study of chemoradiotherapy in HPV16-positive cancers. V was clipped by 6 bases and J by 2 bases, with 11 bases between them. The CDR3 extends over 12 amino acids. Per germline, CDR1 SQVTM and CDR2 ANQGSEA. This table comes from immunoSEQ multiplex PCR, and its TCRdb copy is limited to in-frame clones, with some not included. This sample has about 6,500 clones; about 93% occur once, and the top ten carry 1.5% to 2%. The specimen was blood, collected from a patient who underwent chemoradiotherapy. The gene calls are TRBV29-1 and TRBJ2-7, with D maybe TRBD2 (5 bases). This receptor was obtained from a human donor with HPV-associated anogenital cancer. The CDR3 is CSVLDWTYEQYF. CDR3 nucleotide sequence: TGCAGCGTCCTGGACTGGACCTACGAGCAGTACTTC.